The TCR beta chain described here comes from a study of T cell changes during pregnancy in multiple sclerosis. Method: immunoSEQ multiplex PCR; TCRdb's copy keeps in-frame clones and lacks some. The sample includes 60,000 to 75,000 clones, approximately 91% of them seen just once. Germline lookup yields CDR1 SNHLY and CDR2 FYNNEI. The V and J ends lost 2 bases and 0 bases respectively, with 17 bases between them. The CDR3 runs to 17 residues. The chain has TRBV2 and TRBJ2-7; TRBD2 might be the D (6 bases). Sample: peripheral blood, taken in the third trimester of pregnancy. The source is a female donor with multiple sclerosis, enrolled in a pregnancy study. In DNA, the CDR3 is TGTGCCAGCAGTGAATGGAGGGTGGCGGGGACCTCCTACGAGCAGTACTTC. This sequence encodes CASSEWRVAGTSYEQYF.